This entry lists 18 T cell receptor beta chains sequenced from one sample in a study of T cell responses to AZD1222 COVID-19 vaccine. The data were produced by immunoSEQ multiplex PCR, yet TCRdb's version contains in-frame clones alone and is incomplete. This repertoire shows about 120,000 clones, 85% to 95% found once; its top ten account for around 1.5%. Source: peripheral blood, taken 28 days after the second AZD1222 dose. These receptors were collected from an adult who received the AZD1222 COVID-19 vaccine.

V and J are TRBV27 and TRBJ2-3; D is possibly TRBD1 (6 bases). Germline V lookup: CDR1 MNHEY, CDR2 SMNVEV (reference sequence). V dropped 8 bases and J dropped 0 bases, with 9 bases sitting between them. This CDR3 region has 13 residues. This CDR3 reads CASLGQSTDTQYF. The CDR3 DNA follows: TGTGCCAGCCTTGGACAGAGCACAGATACGCAGTATTTT.

This chain joins TRBV7-9 and TRBJ1-1; no clear D gene. Germline-derived CDR1 and CDR2 are SEHNR and FQNEAQ (reference sequence). The CDR3 has 14 residues. V lost 3 bases, J lost 0 bases, and 8 bases lay in between. The CDR3 DNA reads TGTGCCAGCAGCTTCTTCCTGATGAACACTGAAGCTTTCTTT. The encoded protein is CASSFFLMNTEAFF.

The chain carries TRBV19 and TRBJ1-3; perhaps TRBD1 as D (5 bases). Trimming took 8 bases from V and 4 from J, leaving 12 bases between them. The CDR3 covers 13 residues. Germline CDR1 LNHDA, CDR2 SQIVND (reference sequence). This CDR3 reads CASEVGHGNTIYF. The CDR3 DNA reads TGTGCCAGTGAAGTGGGGCACGGAAACACCATATATTTT.

J is TRBJ2-1 and V is TRBV3-1 (or the pseudogene TRBV3-2), with D unresolved. The CDR3 loop spans 15 amino acids. V was pared by 2 bases and J by 0 bases, with 8 bases between. Germline V gene lookup returns CDR1 LGHDT and CDR2 YNNKEL (reference sequence). DNA of the CDR3: TGTGCCAGCAGCCAAACTCGCAACTCCTACAATGAGCAGTTCTTC. It codes for CASSQTRNSYNEQFF.

This clone was counted a few times. The rearrangement joins TRBV28 to TRBJ2-5, with TRBD1 matching over 9 bases. CDR1 is MDHEN and CDR2 is SYDVKM in the germline V gene. V gave up 3 bases and J gave up 7 bases; unmatched junction bases: 6. The CDR3 consists of 14 residues. The CDR3, as DNA: TGTGCCAGCAGTTTCCGGGACAGGGTGGGGACCCAGTACTTC. Translated, it gives CASSFRDRVGTQYF.

This clone was seen once. The V and J genes are TRBV6-6 and TRBJ1-5; D perhaps matches TRBD1 (6 bases). V shed 5 bases and J shed 6 bases, with 11 bases lying between them. Looked up from germline, CDR1 is MNHNY and CDR2 is SVGAGI (reference sequence). The CDR3 runs 13 residues. DNA for the CDR3: TGTGCCAGCAGTACACAGGGTGGTCAGCCCCAGCATTTT. It encodes CASSTQGGQPQHF.

This chain links TRBV2 with TRBJ2-3, with 11 bases fitting TRBD2. Losses at the gene ends were 6 bases for V and 0 bases for J; bases not matched to a gene: 5. Germline V gives CDR1 SNHLY, CDR2 FYNNEI. The length of the CDR3 is 16 residues. The CDR3: CASSRLAGSSTDTQYF. As DNA, the CDR3 is TGTGCCAGCAGCAGACTAGCGGGATCTAGCACAGATACGCAGTATTTT.

In DNA form, the CDR3 reads TGCAGTTCTAATGAGGGGGCCCGTGATGGCTACACCTTC. The encoded protein is CSSNEGARDGYTF. The chain uses TRBV29-1 and TRBJ1-2, with 7 bases fitting TRBD1. The V gene's germline CDR1 is SQVTM and CDR2 ANQGSEA. The CDR3 runs to 13 residues.

The chain links TRBV7-2 to TRBJ2-1; D remains unclear. Germline values: CDR1 SGHTA, CDR2 FQGNSA. Trimming cost V 1 base and J 2 bases, with 12 bases left between them. The CDR3 totals 16 residues. The CDR3 DNA reads as TGTGCCAGCAGCTTAGGTTATGGGGTTACCTACAATGAGCAGTTCTTC. Amino acids: CASSLGYGVTYNEQFF.

The chain employs TRBV29-1 and TRBJ2-7; TRBD1 might be the D (6 bases). Germline lookup yields CDR1 SQVTM and CDR2 ANQGSEA. The CDR3 covers 13 residues. V was clipped by 4 bases and J by 3 bases, with 13 bases between them. The CDR3 bases are TGCAGCGTTGCCGCCGGACAGTACTACGAGCAGTACTTC. Translated: CSVAAGQYYEQYF.

This chain joins TRBV7-6 and TRBJ1-4, with D uncertain. V lost 4 bases to trimming and J lost 7 bases, with 16 bases between them. Per the germline V gene, CDR1 is SGHVS and CDR2 is FNYEAQ. This CDR3 has 15 residues. The CDR3 nucleotides are TGTGCCAGCAGCTCCACGAAGGATGTAATTGAAAAACTGTTTTTT. This translates into CASSSTKDVIEKLFF.

The chain uses TRBV5-4 and TRBJ1-2, with D maybe TRBD1 (5 bases). Trimming left V 4 bases short and J 3 bases short, with 19 bases between. The CDR3 runs to 16 residues. Germline V CDR1 and CDR2: SGHNT, YYREEE (reference sequence). CDR3 DNA: TGTGCCAGCAGCCTGGGGGGTAGGGGCCGCGACTATGGCTACACCTTC. This gives the protein CASSLGGRGRDYGYTF.

This sequence joins TRBV9 and TRBJ2-1; unclear D gene. From germline, CDR1 is SGDLS and CDR2 YYNGEE. Trimming shortened V by 0 bases and J by 7 bases, and 2 bases separated the two germline ends. This CDR3 spans 11 amino acids. The CDR3: CASSVENEQFF. The CDR3 coding sequence is TGTGCCAGCAGCGTAGAAAATGAGCAGTTCTTC.

V gene TRBV10-2 combines with J gene TRBJ2-2, with D possibly being TRBD1 or TRBD2 (5 bases each). V gave up 7 bases and J gave up 6 bases, with 12 bases separating them. CDR1 and CDR2 from the germline V gene are WSHSY and SAAADI. This CDR3 is built from 13 residues. CDR3 DNA: TGCGCCAGCACACCGAGAGGGGCCGGGGAGCTGTTTTTT. It is translated as CASTPRGAGELFF.

The chain recombines TRBV9 with TRBJ1-1; 7 bases agree with TRBD1. V shed 3 bases and J 11 bases; nucleotides not matched to a gene: 7. The length of the CDR3 is 12 residues. Germline-derived CDR1 and CDR2 are SGDLS and YYNGEE. CDR3 residues: CASSATGAAAFF. For the CDR3, the DNA is TGTGCCAGCAGCGCCACAGGGGCGGCGGCTTTCTTT.

This chain's CDR3 is CASSSPAAELNSYEQYF. For the CDR3, the DNA is TGTGCCAGCAGCTCCCCCGCGGCAGAACTTAACTCCTACGAGCAGTACTTC. The chain recombines TRBV13 with TRBJ2-7; D is unclear. The V and J ends lost 4 bases and 0 bases respectively, with 19 bases between them. Looked up from germline, CDR1 is PRHDT and CDR2 is FYEKMQ (reference sequence). The CDR3 sequence is 17 residues long. The full variable domain, rest sourced from reference TRBV13 and TRBJ2-7, is AAGVIQSPRHLIKEKRETATLKCYPIPRHDTVYWYQQGPGQDPQFLISFYEKMQSDKGSIPDRFSAQQFSDYHSELNMSSLELGDSALYFCASSSPAAELNSYEQYFGPGTRLTVT.

V gene TRBV19 combines with J gene TRBJ2-1; TRBD1 agrees at 8 bases. The germline CDR1 and CDR2 sequences are LNHDA and SQIVND (reference sequence). This CDR3 comprises 15 residues. Losses at the gene ends were 6 bases for V and 2 bases for J; bases not matched to a gene: 6. Written as DNA, the CDR3 is TGTGCCAGTAGGAACAGGACAGGGCCCTACAATGAGCAGTTCTTC. Translated, it gives CASRNRTGPYNEQFF.

The V and J genes are TRBV27 and TRBJ1-6; no clear D gene. The CDR3 consists of 16 residues. The V gene lost 2 bases and the J gene lost 1 base, with 9 bases spanning the gap. Germline V gives CDR1 MNHEY, CDR2 SMNVEV (reference sequence). CDR3 DNA: TGTGCCAGCAGTTTAAGGATAGATTCCTATAATTCACCCCTCCACTTT. Translated, it gives CASSLRIDSYNSPLHF.